The source of this T cell receptor (beta chain) is a study of spatial heterogeneity in lung cancer. Study-level information: Detection of beta-chain sequences consistently exceeded that of alpha-chain sequences. In the raw reads, each unique TCR and UMI combination was present more than ten times on average.

The sample's time point: sample taken at primary tumor resection. The study sequenced unsorted whole RNA from tumor, nontumor lung or frozen PBMC. This clonotype was counted between two and nine times. Its antigen is undetermined. Study outcomes and limitations: Tumor TCRs that were ubiquitous and expanded showed up in blood more at resection than follow-up.

Individual TCR cDNA molecules each bore their own unique molecular identifier. Via MiXCR, TCRdb re-called the 5' RACE reads, giving one row per CDR3 protein. The sample contains tens of thousands of distinct CDR3 sequences, roughly a fifth of which appear only once. The CDR3 runs to 15 residues. J gave up 4 bases and V 4 bases, and 6 bases lay outside the gene matches. The chain combines TRBV12-3 or TRBV12-4 with TRBJ2-3; 9 bases line up with TRBD2. The TCR sequence derives from a male donor with early-stage non-small cell lung cancer. Specimen: PBMCs, collected at surgery. The chain's CDR3 is CASSSTSGGADTQYF. The CDR3, as DNA: TGTGCCAGCAGTTCGACTAGCGGAGGTGCAGATACGCAGTATTTT.